This T cell receptor beta chain was retrieved from a study of cytomegalovirus exposure and HLA in healthy donors. Broader study findings: Presence/absence analysis assumed near-uniform sequencing depth across donors.

CDR1 is MNHNS, CDR2 SASEGT, per germline. The CDR3 extends over 14 amino acids. Trimming took off 3 bases at V and 4 bases at J, with 10 bases between the two ends. This clone was detected only once. The target antigen is unknown. Both 60 Vbeta primers and 13 Jbeta primers went into the PCR. Sequencing used immunoSEQ multiplex PCR; TCRdb keeps in-frame clones, though not all of them. Altogether 100,000 to 150,000 clones are present, approximately 87% being singletons, with the ten largest covering around 18%. V is TRBV6-1 and J is TRBJ1-5; D unclear. The material sequenced was PBMCs. This sequence originates from a man aged 18-30 years in good health and CMV-seropositive. In DNA form, the CDR3 reads TGTGCCAGCAGTGAGCGTTCGCGAAATCAGCCCCAGCATTTT. It is translated as CASSERSRNQPQHF.